What follows are 20 T cell receptor beta chains derived from one specimen sequenced in a study of T cell responses to AZD1222 COVID-19 vaccine. The protocol was immunoSEQ multiplex PCR, while the TCRdb copy is restricted to in-frame clones and leaves out a portion. The data hold about 170,000 clones, with more than 80% observed a single time. Specimen: peripheral blood, collected on day 0 of AZD1222 vaccination. All receptors come from an adult in good health.

The rearrangement links TRBV29-1 to TRBJ2-7; 9 nucleotides line up with TRBD1. The trim removed 4 bases at V and 0 bases at J, leaving 4 bases unmatched. CDR1 is SQVTM and CDR2 is ANQGSEA in the germline V gene. This CDR3 has 14 residues. DNA for the CDR3: TGCAGCGTTGTGACAGGGGGGGGCTCCTACGAGCAGTACTTC. This gives the protein CSVVTGGGSYEQYF.

This chain connects TRBV13 to TRBJ2-3; 7 nucleotides agree with TRBD1. Germline V lookup: CDR1 PRHDT, CDR2 FYEKMQ (reference sequence). The CDR3 is made up of 16 amino acids. V shed 5 bases and J 0 bases; nucleotides not matched to a gene: 8. CDR3: CASSPFRDSSTDTQYF. For the CDR3, the DNA is TGTGCCAGCAGCCCTTTCCGGGACAGTAGCACAGATACGCAGTATTTT.

This sequence joins TRBV5-5 and TRBJ1-4; D is unresolved. The CDR3 has 11 amino acids. Germline CDR1 reads SGHKS; CDR2 reads YYEKEE (reference sequence). Trimming shortened V by 0 bases and J by 11 bases, and 5 bases separated the two germline ends. CDR3 residues: CASSLEWKLFF. The CDR3, as DNA: TGTGCCAGCAGCTTGGAGTGGAAACTGTTTTTT.

The gene calls are TRBV3-1 (or the pseudogene TRBV3-2) and TRBJ2-1; 15 bases are a match to TRBD2. The germline V gene encodes CDR1 LGHDT and CDR2 YNNKEL (reference sequence). The ends lost 4 bases at V and 7 bases at J; junction bases unmatched: 5. The CDR3 sequence is 16 residues long. CDR3 coding DNA: TGTGCCAGCAGCCCGGGACTAGCGGGAGGTCATAATGAGCAGTTCTTC. This sequence encodes CASSPGLAGGHNEQFF.

The V gene is TRBV2, the J gene TRBJ1-5; 7 nucleotides align to TRBD1. The V and J ends lost 3 bases and 5 bases, in that order; junction bases with no gene match: 7. Germline lookup yields CDR1 SNHLY and CDR2 FYNNEI. The CDR3 sequence is 15 residues long. CDR3 residues: CASSDNRGNDQPQHF. The CDR3 DNA sequence: TGTGCCAGCAGTGACAACAGGGGTAATGATCAGCCCCAGCATTTT.

V usage is TRBV2 and J usage is TRBJ2-1; D may be TRBD2 (7 bases). V was shortened by 8 bases and J by 4 bases, with 15 bases between the two germline ends. The CDR3 has 14 residues. Germline V CDR1 and CDR2: SNHLY, FYNNEI. CDR3 amino acids: CASSTGREYNEQFF. DNA of the CDR3: TGTGCCAGCTCAACAGGGAGGGAGTACAATGAGCAGTTCTTC. Using reference TRBV2 and TRBJ2-1 for the parts outside the CDR3, the full variable domain is EPEVTQTPSHQVTQMGQEVILRCVPISNHLYFYWYRQILGQKVEFLVSFYNNEISEKSEIFDDQFSVERPDGSNFTLKIRSTKLEDSAMYFCASSTGREYNEQFFGPGTRLTVL.

The chain carries TRBV6-1 and TRBJ1-4; 10 bases are a match to TRBD1. The CDR3 has 16 amino acids. V was pared by 2 bases and J by 5 bases, with 5 bases of the junction left unmatched. Germline lookup yields CDR1 MNHNS and CDR2 SASEGT. The DNA for the CDR3 is TGTGCCAGCAGTGAACTCTCGGGACAGGGGAATGAAAAACTGTTTTTT. Amino acids: CASSELSGQGNEKLFF.

The J gene is TRBJ2-1, the V gene TRBV11-2, with no clear D. Germline CDR1 and CDR2: SGHAT and FQNNGV. CDR3 length equals 16 residues. Trimming stripped 2 bases from V and 5 bases from J, with 16 bases between. CDR3 nucleotide sequence: TGTGCCAGCAGCTTAAATCGCTTTGGCCGGGACAATGAGCAGTTCTTC. Its protein is CASSLNRFGRDNEQFF.

V usage is TRBV3-1 (or the pseudogene TRBV3-2) and J usage is TRBJ1-2, with D possibly being TRBD1 (5 bases). Trimming took off 0 bases at V and 8 bases at J, with 19 bases between the two ends. The germline CDR1 and CDR2 sequences are LGHDT and YNNKEL (reference sequence). The length of the CDR3 is 16 residues. CDR3 sequence: CASSQDGATLLGGYTF. The CDR3 DNA reads as TGTGCCAGCAGCCAAGATGGGGCCACTCTACTGGGAGGCTACACCTTC.

J is TRBJ2-1 and V is TRBV27, with 16 bases aligning to TRBD2. The CDR3 runs to 16 residues. V lost 6 bases and J lost 10; bases outside the gene matches: 9. Germline V lookup: CDR1 MNHEY, CDR2 SMNVEV (reference sequence). CDR3 loop: CASSPGTSGRAGEQFF. The CDR3 DNA reads TGTGCCAGCAGCCCTGGGACTAGCGGGAGGGCAGGGGAGCAGTTCTTC.

The gene calls are TRBV10-3 and TRBJ2-5; 7 bases align to TRBD1. The CDR3 runs to 16 residues. The V and J ends lost 0 bases and 3 bases, in that order; junction bases with no gene match: 7. Germline loops: CDR1 ENHRY, CDR2 SYGVKD. The CDR3 spells CAISESQRGQKETQYF. The DNA for the CDR3 is TGTGCCATCAGTGAGTCACAGAGGGGACAGAAAGAGACCCAGTACTTC.

V is TRBV4-1 and J is TRBJ2-2, with D maybe TRBD2 (5 bases). The CDR3 consists of 16 residues. Germline values: CDR1 MGHRA, CDR2 YSYEKL. Trimming shortened V by 4 bases and J by 2 bases, and 14 bases separated the two germline ends. The DNA of the CDR3 is TGCGCCAGCAGCCCGACGCAGCCTAGCAACACCGGGGAGCTGTTTTTT. This translates into CASSPTQPSNTGELFF.

This chain joins TRBV3-1 (or the pseudogene TRBV3-2) and TRBJ1-6; 8 bases agree with TRBD1. Germline values: CDR1 LGHDT, CDR2 YNNKEL (reference sequence). V was clipped by 5 bases and J by 9 bases; unmatched bases: 15. CDR3 length equals 17 residues. CDR3 DNA: TGTGCCAGCAGCGGAATTTCGCGGACAGGGTTAGGTTCACCCCTCCACTTT. Translating it yields CASSGISRTGLGSPLHF.

The chain recombines TRBV6-5 with TRBJ2-1; D remains unclear. The germline CDR1 and CDR2 sequences are MNHEY and SVGAGI. The CDR3 covers 16 residues. Trimming pared 2 bases from V and 5 bases from J, leaving 16 bases between. CDR3 bases: TGTGCCAGCAGTTACCTCGTTGTAGACGGGCACAATGAGCAGTTCTTC. This gives the protein CASSYLVVDGHNEQFF.

The rearrangement joins TRBV10-2 to TRBJ2-1; D unclear. V was trimmed by 0 bases and J by 7 bases, leaving 10 bases between them. The CDR3 is made up of 14 amino acids. In germline, CDR1 is WSHSY, CDR2 SAAADI. The CDR3 loop reads CASSESGYGNEQFF. The CDR3 DNA is TGCGCCAGCAGTGAGTCCGGGTACGGGAATGAGCAGTTCTTC.

The chain carries TRBV7-9 and TRBJ1-2; D unclear. The CDR3 spans 13 residues. Germline values: CDR1 SEHNR, CDR2 FQNEAQ (reference sequence). Trimming took 5 bases from V and 1 from J, leaving 8 bases between them. CDR3 sequence (DNA): TGTGCCAGCAGCCCTAATATTAACTATGGCTACACCTTC. Residues: CASSPNINYGYTF.

This clone was detected only a few times. The V gene is TRBV6-5, the J gene TRBJ1-6; the match to TRBD1 covers 7 bases. Germline V gives CDR1 MNHEY, CDR2 SVGAGI. J gave up 9 bases and V 6 bases, and 5 bases lay outside the gene matches. The CDR3 has 13 amino acids. CDR3 in DNA: TGTGCCAGCAGAATGACAGGGAGTTCACCCCTCCACTTT. Translating it yields CASRMTGSSPLHF.

V gene TRBV9 combines with J gene TRBJ1-4; TRBD1 aligns across 11 bases. The CDR3 covers 15 residues. The ends lost 4 bases at V and 8 bases at J; junction bases unmatched: 7. CDR1 and CDR2 (germline): SGDLS, YYNGEE. CDR3 sequence (DNA): TGTGCCAGCAGCCGTAGTGGGACAGGGGGGGAAAAACTGTTTTTT. Its protein is CASSRSGTGGEKLFF.

This sequence joins TRBV25-1 and TRBJ2-1; 11 positions match TRBD2. This CDR3 contains 17 residues. Germline trimming cut 0 bases from V and 4 bases from J; bases unmatched to any gene: 5. CDR1 is MGHDK, CDR2 SYGVNS, per germline. The CDR3 loop reads CASSEYRGTSGYNEQFF. CDR3 bases: TGTGCCAGCAGTGAATATAGGGGGACTAGCGGATACAATGAGCAGTTCTTC. The full variable domain, completed using reference TRBV25-1 and TRBJ2-1, is EADIYQTPRYLVIGTGKKITLECSQTMGHDKMYWYQQDPGMELHLIHYSYGVNSTEKGDLSSESTVSRIRTEHFPLTLESARPSHTSQYLCASSEYRGTSGYNEQFFGPGTRLTVL.

V gene TRBV5-1 combines with J gene TRBJ2-2; 8 bases align to TRBD2. The length of the CDR3 is 16 residues. CDR1 SGHRS and CDR2 YFSETQ come from the germline V gene. V shed 2 bases and J 6 bases; nucleotides not matched to a gene: 9. The CDR3 loop reads CASSLSGRGLPGELFF. CDR3 nucleotides: TGCGCCAGCAGCTTAAGCGGGAGAGGGCTCCCCGGGGAGCTGTTTTTT.